This entry concerns a single TCR beta chain. Its antigen is currently unknown. This sample was included in a study of blood T cells in healthy people across ages. Whole-study findings and limits: Estimates of total diversity, which came from one million sequenced T cells, were considered to be underestimates. Whereas aged donors had fewer naive CD4+ cells, long-lived donors had more of them and higher diversity.

Trimming removed 1 base at V and 1 base at J, with 7 bases between. CDR3 length equals 14 residues. Germline V gene lookup returns CDR1 LGHNA and CDR2 YNFKEQ. With a J-beta primer mix and a sample-barcoded 5' primer, a second PCR ran 7 to 11 cycles. Tagging of each cDNA molecule was performed by a template-switch adaptor with 12 random nucleotides. One entry per CDR3 protein results from TCRdb running MiXCR on the 5' RACE reads. Among some 900,000 distinct CDR3 sequences listed, around 49% were seen once. Source material: blood. This chain joins TRBV4-2 and TRBJ1-1, with D unresolved. This receptor was identified in a man aged 25 to 45 in good health. The CDR3 here is CASSQAAGNTEAFF. Written as DNA, the CDR3 is TGTGCCAGCAGCCAAGCTGCCGGGAACACTGAAGCTTTCTTT.